The entry below describes one T cell receptor (beta chain). Its target is unknown. This sample stems from a study of T cell responses to AZD1222 COVID-19 vaccine. Study-level points and caveats: Across spike, vaccine-associated CD4 TCRs were found, dominant at 160-218 and 743-854. Females outnumbered males among donors, who were mostly white British; clonal diversity was possibly underestimated.

Trimming took 0 bases from V and 7 from J, leaving 15 bases between them. The CDR3 is made up of 16 amino acids. CDR1 and CDR2 from the germline V gene are KGHSH and LQKENI. The repertoire was sequenced with immunoSEQ multiplex PCR; TCRdb's copy has only in-frame clones and lacks some. The table includes 130,000 to 150,000 clones, about 90% detected once. The sequence came from an adult in good health. This specimen was peripheral blood, taken on day 0 of MenACWY control vaccination. The V gene is TRBV18, the J gene TRBJ1-4; D is unresolved. The CDR3 bases are TGTGCCAGCTCACCACCGTCCAGGTCGGGGAGTGAAAAACTGTTTTTT. This encodes CASSPPSRSGSEKLFF.